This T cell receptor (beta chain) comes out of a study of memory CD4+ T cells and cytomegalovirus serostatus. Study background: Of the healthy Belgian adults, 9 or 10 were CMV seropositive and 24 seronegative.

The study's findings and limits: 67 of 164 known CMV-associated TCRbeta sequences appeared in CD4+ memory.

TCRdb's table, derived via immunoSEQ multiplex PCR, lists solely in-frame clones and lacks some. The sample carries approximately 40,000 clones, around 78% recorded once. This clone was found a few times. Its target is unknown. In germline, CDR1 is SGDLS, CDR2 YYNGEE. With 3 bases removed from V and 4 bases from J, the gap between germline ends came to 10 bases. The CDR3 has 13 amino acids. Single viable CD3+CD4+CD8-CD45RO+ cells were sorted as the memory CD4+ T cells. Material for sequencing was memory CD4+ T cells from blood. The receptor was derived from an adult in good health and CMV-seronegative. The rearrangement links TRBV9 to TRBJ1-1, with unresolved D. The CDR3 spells CASSEALITEAFF. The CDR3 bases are TGTGCCAGCAGCGAGGCCCTGATCACTGAAGCTTTCTTT.